Given below is one T cell receptor beta chain in context. Its antigen is unknown. Clones were sequenced by immunoSEQ multiplex PCR, and TCRdb holds only the in-frame ones, with some missing. The sample records roughly 150,000 clones, about 90% being singletons. This sample is drawn from a study of T cell responses to AZD1222 COVID-19 vaccine. Whole-study results and caveats: Donor demographics were predominantly white British with a female majority; clonal diversity may be underestimated.

This CDR3 has 12 residues. Per the germline V gene, CDR1 is SQVTM and CDR2 is ANQGSEA. Trimming cost V 6 bases and J 2 bases; bases outside gene matches: 3. The sample consisted of peripheral blood, taken 28 days after the second AZD1222 dose. This clonotype was sampled from an adult who received the AZD1222 COVID-19 vaccine. This chain connects TRBV29-1 to TRBJ2-5, with 7 bases identical to TRBD1. The CDR3 loop is CSVRQGQETQYF. The CDR3 DNA is TGCAGCGTGCGACAGGGTCAAGAGACCCAGTACTTC. Together with reference TRBV29-1 and TRBJ2-5, the CDR3 gives the full variable domain: SAVISQKPSRDICQRGTSLTIQCQVDSQVTMMFWYRQQPGQSLTLIATANQGSEATYESGFVIDKFPISRPNLTFSTLTVSNMSPEDSSIYLCSVRQGQETQYFGPGTRLLVL.